This T cell receptor (beta chain) was retrieved from a study of glioma-infiltrating T cells after dendritic cell vaccination. Overall study: Patients received three intradermal dendritic cell vaccine injections at biweekly intervals. Notes on the study in general: No direct clonality-survival link was found; a diverse polyclonal response may matter.

The CDR3 runs to 16 residues. Germline V gene lookup returns CDR1 LNHDA and CDR2 SQIVND (reference sequence). The ends were cut back, 7 bases at V and 1 base at J, with 17 bases in the middle. Concerning this clone: Its antigen is not identified.

Primers: 60 V beta forward and 13 J beta reverse. Clones were sequenced by immunoSEQ multiplex PCR, and TCRdb holds only the in-frame ones, with some missing. Counted here are 95,000 to 110,000 clones, roughly 79% occurring once; the ten biggest clones make up less than 15%. V usage is TRBV19 and J usage is TRBJ2-1; TRBD2 might be the D (7 bases). Sequenced material: blood, taken before dendritic cell vaccination. This receptor was taken from a human donor with glioblastoma. The CDR3 loop is CASTLGGERSYNEQFF. Written as DNA, the CDR3 is TGTGCCAGTACCCTAGGGGGGGAGCGATCCTACAATGAGCAGTTCTTC.